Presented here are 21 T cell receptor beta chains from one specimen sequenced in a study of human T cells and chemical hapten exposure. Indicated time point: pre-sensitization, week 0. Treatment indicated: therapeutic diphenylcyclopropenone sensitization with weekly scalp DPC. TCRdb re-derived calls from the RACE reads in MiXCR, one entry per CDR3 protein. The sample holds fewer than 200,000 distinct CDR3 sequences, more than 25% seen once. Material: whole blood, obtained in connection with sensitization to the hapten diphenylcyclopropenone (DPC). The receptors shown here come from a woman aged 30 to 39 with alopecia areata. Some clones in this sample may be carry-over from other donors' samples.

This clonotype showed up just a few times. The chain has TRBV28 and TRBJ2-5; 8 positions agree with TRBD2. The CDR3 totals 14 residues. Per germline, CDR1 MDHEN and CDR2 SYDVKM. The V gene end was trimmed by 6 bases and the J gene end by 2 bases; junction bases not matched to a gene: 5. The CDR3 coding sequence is TGTGCCAGCAGCTCACGACTAGCGCAAGAGACCCAGTACTTC. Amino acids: CASSSRLAQETQYF.

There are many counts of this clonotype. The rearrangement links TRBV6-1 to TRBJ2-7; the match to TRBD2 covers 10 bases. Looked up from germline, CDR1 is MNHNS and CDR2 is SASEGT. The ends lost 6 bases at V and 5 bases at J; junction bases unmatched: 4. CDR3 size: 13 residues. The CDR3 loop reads CASRGGLADEQYF. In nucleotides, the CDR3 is TGTGCCAGCAGGGGCGGACTAGCGGACGAGCAGTACTTC.

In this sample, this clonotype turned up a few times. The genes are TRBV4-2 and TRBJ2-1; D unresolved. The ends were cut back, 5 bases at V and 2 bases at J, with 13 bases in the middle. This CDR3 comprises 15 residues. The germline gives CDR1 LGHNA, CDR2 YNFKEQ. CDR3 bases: TGTGCCAGCAGCTTCGATCCCGGCACCTACAATGAGCAGTTCTTC. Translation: CASSFDPGTYNEQFF.

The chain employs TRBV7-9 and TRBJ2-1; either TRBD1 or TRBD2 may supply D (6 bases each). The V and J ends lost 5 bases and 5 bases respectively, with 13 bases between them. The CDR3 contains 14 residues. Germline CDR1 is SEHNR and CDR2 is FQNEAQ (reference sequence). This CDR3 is CASSLTGGHNEQFF. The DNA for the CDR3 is TGTGCCAGCAGCCTTACCGGGGGCCACAATGAGCAGTTCTTC.

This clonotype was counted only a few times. The CDR3 bases are TGTGCCACAAACCCCGGGACCCGGGGTGCAGATACGCAGTATTTT. Its translation: CATNPGTRGADTQYF. The V gene is TRBV10-3, the J gene TRBJ2-3; D possibly matches TRBD1 or TRBD2 (5 bases each). With 10 bases removed from V and 4 bases from J, the gap between germline ends came to 21 bases. The CDR3 extends over 15 amino acids. Germline assignment: CDR1 ENHRY and CDR2 SYGVKD.

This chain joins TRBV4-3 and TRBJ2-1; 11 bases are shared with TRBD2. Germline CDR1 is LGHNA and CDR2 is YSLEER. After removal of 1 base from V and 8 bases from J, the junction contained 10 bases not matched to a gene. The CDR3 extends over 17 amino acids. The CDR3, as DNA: TGCGCCAGCAGCCAAGTCCTTAGCGGGAGGGCCCGGGATGAGCAGTTCTTC. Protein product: CASSQVLSGRARDEQFF.

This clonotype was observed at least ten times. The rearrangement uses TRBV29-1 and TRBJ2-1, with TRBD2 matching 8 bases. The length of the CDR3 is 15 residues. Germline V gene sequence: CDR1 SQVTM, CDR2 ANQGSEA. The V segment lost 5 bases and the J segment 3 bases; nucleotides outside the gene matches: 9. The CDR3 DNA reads TGCAGCGTTCCGGGAGGGACGGTTAACTACAATGAGCAGTTCTTC. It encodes CSVPGGTVNYNEQFF.

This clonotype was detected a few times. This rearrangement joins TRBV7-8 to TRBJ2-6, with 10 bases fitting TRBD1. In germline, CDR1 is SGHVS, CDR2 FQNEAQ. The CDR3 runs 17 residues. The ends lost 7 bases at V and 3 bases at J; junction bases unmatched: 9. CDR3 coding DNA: TGTGCCAGCAACACGAGACAGGGGGCTAGTGGGGCCAACGTCCTGACTTTC. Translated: CASNTRQGASGANVLTF.

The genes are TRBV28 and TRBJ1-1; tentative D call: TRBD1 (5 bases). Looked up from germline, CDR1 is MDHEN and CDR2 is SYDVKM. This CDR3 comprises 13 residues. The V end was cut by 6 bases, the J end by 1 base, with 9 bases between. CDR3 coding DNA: TGTGCCAGCAGGCGACAGAGGAACACTGAAGCTTTCTTT. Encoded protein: CASRRQRNTEAFF.

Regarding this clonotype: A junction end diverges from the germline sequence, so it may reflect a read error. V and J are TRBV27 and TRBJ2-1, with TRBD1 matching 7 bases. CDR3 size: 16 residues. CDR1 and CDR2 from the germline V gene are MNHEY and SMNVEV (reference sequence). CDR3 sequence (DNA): TGTACCAGCAGTTTTGGGGCCGGGACAGCCTACAATGAGCAGTTCTTC. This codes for CTSSFGAGTAYNEQFF.

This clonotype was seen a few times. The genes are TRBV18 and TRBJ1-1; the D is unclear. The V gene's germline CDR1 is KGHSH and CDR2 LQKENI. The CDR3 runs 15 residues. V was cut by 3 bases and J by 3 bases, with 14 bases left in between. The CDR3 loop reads CASSPVEGYDTEAFF. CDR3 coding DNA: TGTGCCAGCTCACCCGTCGAGGGCTATGACACTGAAGCTTTCTTT.

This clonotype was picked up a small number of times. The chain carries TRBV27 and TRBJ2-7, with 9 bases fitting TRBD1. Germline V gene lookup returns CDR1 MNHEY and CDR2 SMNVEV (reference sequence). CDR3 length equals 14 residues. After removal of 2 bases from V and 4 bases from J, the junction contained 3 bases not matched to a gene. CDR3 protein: CASSLGTGKYEQYF. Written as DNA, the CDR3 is TGTGCCAGCAGTTTAGGGACAGGGAAGTACGAGCAGTACTTC.

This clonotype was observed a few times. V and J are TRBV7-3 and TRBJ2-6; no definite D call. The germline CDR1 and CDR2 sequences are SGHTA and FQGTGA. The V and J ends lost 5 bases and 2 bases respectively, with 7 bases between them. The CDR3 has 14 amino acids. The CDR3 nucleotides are TGTGCCAGCAGCCCCCGCCCTGGGGCCAACGTCCTGACTTTC. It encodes CASSPRPGANVLTF.

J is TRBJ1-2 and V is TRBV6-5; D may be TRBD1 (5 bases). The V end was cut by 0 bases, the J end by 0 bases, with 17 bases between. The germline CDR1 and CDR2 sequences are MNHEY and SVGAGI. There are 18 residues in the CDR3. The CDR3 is CASSYSIGGPTTNYGYTF. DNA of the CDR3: TGTGCCAGCAGTTACTCGATCGGGGGACCGACTACTAACTATGGCTACACCTTC.

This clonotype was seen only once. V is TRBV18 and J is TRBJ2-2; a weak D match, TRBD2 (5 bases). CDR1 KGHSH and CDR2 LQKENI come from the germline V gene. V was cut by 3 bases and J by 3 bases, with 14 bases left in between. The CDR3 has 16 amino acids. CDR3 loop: CASSPPFGVDTGELFF. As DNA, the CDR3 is TGTGCCAGCTCACCCCCCTTCGGGGTCGACACCGGGGAGCTGTTTTTT.

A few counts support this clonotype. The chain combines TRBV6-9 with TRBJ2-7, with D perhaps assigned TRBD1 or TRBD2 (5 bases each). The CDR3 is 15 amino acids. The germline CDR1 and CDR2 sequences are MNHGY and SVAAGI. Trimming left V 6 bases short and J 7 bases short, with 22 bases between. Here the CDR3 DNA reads TGTGCCAGCAGGACTACAGGCCCCAAAATGAGGGAGCAGTACTTC. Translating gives CASRTTGPKMREQYF.

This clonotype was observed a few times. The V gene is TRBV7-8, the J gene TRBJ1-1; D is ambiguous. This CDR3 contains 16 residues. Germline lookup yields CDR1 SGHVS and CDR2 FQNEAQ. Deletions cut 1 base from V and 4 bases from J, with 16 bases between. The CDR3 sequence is CASSLVALGSGTEAFF. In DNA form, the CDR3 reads TGTGCCAGCAGCTTAGTTGCGTTAGGGTCAGGCACTGAAGCTTTCTTT.

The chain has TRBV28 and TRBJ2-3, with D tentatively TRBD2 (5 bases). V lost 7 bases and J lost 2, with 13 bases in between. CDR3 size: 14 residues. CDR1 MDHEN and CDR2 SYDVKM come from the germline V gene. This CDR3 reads CASTSSGLTDTQYF. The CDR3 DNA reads TGTGCCAGCACCAGCTCAGGACTCACAGATACGCAGTATTTT.

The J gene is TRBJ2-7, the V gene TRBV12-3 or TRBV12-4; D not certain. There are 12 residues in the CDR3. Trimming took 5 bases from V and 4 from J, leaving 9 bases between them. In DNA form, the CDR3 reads TGTGCCAGCAGTCAATTGCCTTACGAGCAGTACTTC. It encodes CASSQLPYEQYF.

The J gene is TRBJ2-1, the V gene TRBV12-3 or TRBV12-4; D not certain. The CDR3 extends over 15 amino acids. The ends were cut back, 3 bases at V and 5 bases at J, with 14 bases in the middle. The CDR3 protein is CASSFGLRLNNEQFF. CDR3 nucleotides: TGTGCCAGCAGTTTTGGGTTACGGTTGAACAATGAGCAGTTCTTC.

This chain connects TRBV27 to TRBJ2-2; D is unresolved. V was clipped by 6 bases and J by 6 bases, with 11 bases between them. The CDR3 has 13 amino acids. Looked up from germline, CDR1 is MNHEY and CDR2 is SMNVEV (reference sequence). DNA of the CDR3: TGTGCCAGCAGACGGCTAGGCGCCGGGGAGCTGTTTTTT. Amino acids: CASRRLGAGELFF.